The 5 T cell receptor beta chains listed next were all sequenced from one sample in a study of CD8 T cells in ankylosing spondylitis. Points from the study as a whole: There was a TCR beta motif, made of several highly homologous variants, that appeared characteristic of ankylosing spondylitis blood.

Their target antigens are unknown. TCRdb re-analysed the 5' RACE reads in MiXCR, keeping a single row per CDR3 protein. The sample lists roughly 490,000 distinct CDR3 sequences, roughly 5.2% occurring once. Material: blood, either unsorted or a sorted T cell fraction (not recorded which). The source is a male donor with ankylosing spondylitis.

This clonotype came up many times. The chain uses TRBV7-6 and TRBJ1-3; D is possibly TRBD1 (5 bases). V dropped 10 bases and J dropped 0 bases, with 16 bases sitting between them. The CDR3 has 15 residues. From germline, CDR1 is SGHVS and CDR2 FNYEAQ. The DNA of the CDR3 is TGTGCCACCCGTGACGGGGCCGGCTCTGGAAACACCATATATTTT. It encodes CATRDGAGSGNTIYF.

This clonotype has more than one count but fewer than ten. The chain links TRBV5-1 to TRBJ2-5, with 13 bases that match TRBD2. The CDR3 is 18 residues long. With V trimmed by 0 bases and J by 1 base, 6 bases remained unmatched. Per germline, CDR1 SGHRS and CDR2 YFSETQ. The CDR3 region has the DNA TGCGCCAGCAGCTTGGGAGGACTAGCGGGGGCCTCCCAAGAGACCCAGTACTTC. Encoded protein: CASSLGGLAGASQETQYF.

There are many counts of this clonotype. This sequence joins TRBV7-2 and TRBJ2-1, with D maybe TRBD1 (6 bases). Germline loops: CDR1 SGHTA, CDR2 FQGNSA. This CDR3 has 14 residues. V was shortened by 5 bases and J by 8 bases, with 16 bases between the two germline ends. Written as DNA, the CDR3 is TGTGCCAGCAGCATCGACAGGCGGTCATATGAGCAGTTCTTC. It codes for CASSIDRRSYEQFF.

This clonotype was counted a few times. The V call is TRBV6-5, the J call TRBJ2-6; the match to TRBD2 covers 10 bases. The CDR3 has 18 amino acids. Trimming took 4 bases from V and 0 from J; bases not matched to a gene: 6. Germline V CDR1 and CDR2: MNHEY, SVGAGI. CDR3 region: CASSFRLAGISGANVLTF. In DNA, the CDR3 is TGTGCCAGCAGTTTTCGACTAGCGGGTATCTCTGGGGCCAACGTCCTGACTTTC.

This clonotype was seen many times. The chain has TRBV9 and TRBJ2-5, with 10 positions matching TRBD1. Germline V lookup: CDR1 SGDLS, CDR2 YYNGEE. The CDR3 covers 16 residues. Trimming took 0 bases from V and 5 from J; bases not matched to a gene: 7. The CDR3 loop reads CASSVVGTGAGETQYF. CDR3 nucleotide sequence: TGTGCCAGCAGCGTAGTAGGGACAGGGGCCGGGGAGACCCAGTACTTC.